There are a few counts of the clone carrying this TCR beta chain. Its antigen is not known. Likely unrecorded immune exposures existed in these nominally healthy donors. Germline V lookup: CDR1 KGHSH, CDR2 LQKENI. V was cut by 2 bases and J by 6 bases, with 10 bases left in between. This CDR3 is built from 13 residues. Both 60 Vbeta primers and 13 Jbeta primers went into the PCR. Clones were read by immunoSEQ multiplex PCR, and TCRdb kept only the in-frame ones, dropping some. The table has under 250,000 clones, almost 80% seen once. This sample stems from a study of cytomegalovirus exposure and HLA in healthy donors. Broader study findings: In vitro checks showed that three CMV-associated chains really do target CMV antigens. A list of 150 to 200 TCR beta chains associated with cytomegalovirus was given. Versus the roughly 700-donor mean, an Asian-associated ancestry cluster reportedly showed fewer N-insertions in a later analysis.

The sequencing input was PBMCs. This sequence was found in a male donor in good health and CMV-seronegative. The genes are TRBV18 and TRBJ1-2; no clear D. CDR3 nucleotide sequence: TGTGCCAGCTCACCAGTCAGTTCTGATGGCTACACCTTC. It translates to CASSPVSSDGYTF.